This TCR beta chain was identified during a study of cytomegalovirus exposure and HLA in healthy donors. The PCR contained 60 Vbeta and 13 Jbeta primers. Clones were read by immunoSEQ multiplex PCR, and TCRdb kept only the in-frame ones, dropping some. The table records under 200,000 clones, 68% of them present only once. The CDR3 extends over 14 amino acids. Germline V CDR1 and CDR2: MNHNS, SASEGT. The V end was cut by 7 bases, the J end by 0 bases, with 10 bases between. The sequenced material came from PBMCs. The TCR originated in a man between 50 and 59 years old in good health and CMV-seronegative. The V and J genes are TRBV6-1 and TRBJ1-3, with unresolved D. The CDR3 protein is CASTQTDSGNTIYF. The CDR3, as DNA: TGTGCCAGCACCCAGACTGACTCTGGAAACACCATATATTTT.